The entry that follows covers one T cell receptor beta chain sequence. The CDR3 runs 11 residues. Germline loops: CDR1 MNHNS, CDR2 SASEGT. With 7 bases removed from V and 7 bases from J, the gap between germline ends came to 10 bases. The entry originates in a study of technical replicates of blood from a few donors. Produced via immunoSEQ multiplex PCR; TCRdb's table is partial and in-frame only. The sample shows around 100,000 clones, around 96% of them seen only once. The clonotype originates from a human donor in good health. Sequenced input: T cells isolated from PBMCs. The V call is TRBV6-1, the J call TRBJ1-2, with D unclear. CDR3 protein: CASTATGGYTF. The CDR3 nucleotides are TGTGCCAGCACCGCAACCGGTGGCTACACCTTC.